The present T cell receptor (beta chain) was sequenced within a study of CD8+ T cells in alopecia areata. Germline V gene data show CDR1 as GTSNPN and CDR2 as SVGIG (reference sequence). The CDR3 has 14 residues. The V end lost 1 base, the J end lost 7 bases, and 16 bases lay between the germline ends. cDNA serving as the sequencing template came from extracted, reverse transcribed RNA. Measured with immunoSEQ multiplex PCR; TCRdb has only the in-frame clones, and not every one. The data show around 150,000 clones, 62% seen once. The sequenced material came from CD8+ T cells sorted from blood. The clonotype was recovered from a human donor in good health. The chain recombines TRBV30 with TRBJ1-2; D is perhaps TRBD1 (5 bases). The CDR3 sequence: CAWSDPGFPPGYTF. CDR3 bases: TGTGCCTGGAGTGACCCAGGGTTCCCGCCTGGCTACACCTTC.